The 13 T cell receptor beta chains in this list originate from one sample, sequenced in a study of blood T cell repertoires in COVID-19. TCRdb's table, derived via immunoSEQ multiplex PCR, lists solely in-frame clones and lacks some. Among about 380,000 clones listed, nearly 90% were seen once. Sequencing was done on a sample of peripheral blood. Receptor source: a man younger than 35 with active or convalescent COVID-19.

The chain links TRBV7-3 to TRBJ1-3, with D possibly matching TRBD1 (6 bases). Germline CDR1 reads SGHTA; CDR2 reads FQGTGA. This CDR3 is 15 amino acids long. V lost 4 bases and J 0 bases, leaving 10 bases between the germline ends. CDR3 loop: CASSSDSHSGNTIYF. In DNA, the CDR3 is TGTGCCAGCAGCTCGGACAGCCACTCTGGAAACACCATATATTTT.

This chain joins TRBV19 and TRBJ1-3; TRBD1 matches at 8 bases. J gave up 8 bases and V 5 bases, and 5 bases lay outside the gene matches. The germline V gene encodes CDR1 LNHDA and CDR2 SQIVND (reference sequence). The CDR3 is 13 residues long. DNA for the CDR3: TGTGCCAGTAGTCTCGACAGGGGAGACACCATATATTTT. Protein product: CASSLDRGDTIYF.

The chain carries TRBV9 and TRBJ1-1; 7 nucleotides agree with TRBD1. CDR3 length: 16 residues. Germline CDR1 reads SGDLS; CDR2 reads YYNGEE. With V trimmed by 3 bases and J by 1 base, 9 bases remained unmatched. This CDR3 is CASSAEPGQQNTEAFF. The CDR3 DNA follows: TGTGCCAGCAGCGCAGAACCGGGACAGCAGAACACTGAAGCTTTCTTT.

This chain joins TRBV28 and TRBJ2-7; 11 bases match TRBD2. Looked up from germline, CDR1 is MDHEN and CDR2 is SYDVKM. CDR3 length: 17 residues. J lost 3 bases, V lost 5 bases, and 12 bases had no gene match. The CDR3, as DNA: TGTGCCAGCAGTAGTCCCGGGACTAGCGGAATTTTCTACGAGCAGTACTTC. It encodes CASSSPGTSGIFYEQYF.

This clone appeared once. The chain employs TRBV7-9 and TRBJ2-7; TRBD2 is a possible D gene (6 bases). This CDR3 is 14 amino acids long. The germline V gene has CDR1 SEHNR and CDR2 FQNEAQ (reference sequence). The V gene lost 5 bases and the J gene lost 4 bases, with 15 bases spanning the gap. The CDR3 loop reads CASSGRDSWYEQYF. CDR3 nucleotide sequence: TGTGCCAGCAGCGGACGGGACTCGTGGTACGAGCAGTACTTC.

The chain recombines TRBV9 with TRBJ2-7; tentative D call: TRBD1 (5 bases). The CDR3 runs to 13 residues. With 4 bases removed from V and 4 bases from J, the gap between germline ends came to 12 bases. CDR1 SGDLS and CDR2 YYNGEE come from the germline V gene. The CDR3, as DNA: TGTGCCAGCAGCCCCGACAGACCGTACGAGCAGTACTTC. The encoded protein is CASSPDRPYEQYF.

This chain joins TRBV20-1 and TRBJ2-3; D is ambiguous. Germline V lookup: CDR1 DFQATT, CDR2 SNEGSKA (reference sequence). CDR3 length: 11 residues. Trimming cost V 6 bases and J 2 bases, with 6 bases left between them. DNA for the CDR3: TGCAGTGCCCGTTCCACAGATACGCAGTATTTT. This translates into CSARSTDTQYF.

For the CDR3, the DNA is TGTGCCAGCAGCGTAGCCTCCTTTGCTAGCGGGAAACCCAATGAGCAGTTCTTC. Protein sequence: CASSVASFASGKPNEQFF. The chain links TRBV9 to TRBJ2-1; 9 nucleotides align to TRBD2. The length of the CDR3 is 18 residues. Germline lookup yields CDR1 SGDLS and CDR2 YYNGEE. With V trimmed by 0 bases and J by 6 bases, 13 bases remained unmatched.

The chain joins TRBV7-2 to TRBJ1-2, with 9 bases matching TRBD1. The V gene end was trimmed by 1 base and the J gene end by 6 bases; junction bases not matched to a gene: 6. The CDR3 consists of 15 residues. Germline CDR1 SGHTA, CDR2 FQGNSA. The CDR3 DNA is TGTGCCAGCAGCTTAGTATGGGACAGGGTCAATGGCTACACCTTC. Protein sequence: CASSLVWDRVNGYTF.

The chain employs TRBV19 and TRBJ2-7; D not resolved. The CDR3 is 15 amino acids. The V end was cut by 7 bases, the J end by 0 bases, with 16 bases between. Germline assignment: CDR1 LNHDA and CDR2 SQIVND (reference sequence). The CDR3 spells CASKESEASSYEQYF. The CDR3 DNA is TGTGCCAGTAAGGAGAGTGAAGCGAGCTCCTACGAGCAGTACTTC.

Here the CDR3 DNA reads TGCGCCAGCAGCCAAGTTCGCACTGACTCCTATGGCTACACCTTC. As protein: CASSQVRTDSYGYTF. This sequence joins TRBV4-3 and TRBJ1-2; D is undetermined. The CDR3 length is 15 residues. Germline values: CDR1 LGHNA, CDR2 YSLEER. With 1 base removed from V and 4 bases from J, the gap between germline ends came to 13 bases.

This clone was counted once. The chain has TRBV11-3 and TRBJ2-7, with D possibly matching TRBD2 (6 bases). The CDR3 is made up of 15 amino acids. Germline loops: CDR1 SGHNT, CDR2 YENEEA. V was cut by 2 bases and J by 3 bases, with 14 bases left in between. The CDR3 nucleotides read TGTGCCAGCAGCTTACGCGGGAATGCTGGCTACGAGCAGTACTTC. Encoded protein: CASSLRGNAGYEQYF.

The chain recombines TRBV5-5 with TRBJ2-1; D gene ambiguous. With 2 bases removed from V and 10 bases from J, the gap between germline ends came to 10 bases. CDR1 SGHKS and CDR2 YYEKEE come from the germline V gene (reference sequence). CDR3 length: 12 amino acids. CDR3 amino acids: CASSLTPREQFF. Written as DNA, the CDR3 is TGTGCCAGCAGCTTAACCCCCCGGGAGCAGTTCTTC.